Shown below are 26 T cell receptor beta chains from a single sample sequenced in a study of long-term antiretroviral therapy in people with HIV. The assay used was immunoSEQ (version v3.0), run at survey level. Clones were sequenced by immunoSEQ multiplex PCR, and TCRdb holds only the in-frame ones, with some missing. The sample has about 20,000 clones; over 80% are singletons. The sequencing here drew on unsorted PBMCs, taken 1.2 years after starting antiretroviral therapy. The receptors shown here come from a woman in her forties with HIV.

This rearrangement joins TRBV5-1 to TRBJ2-1; no reliable D call. Trimming took off 2 bases at V and 10 bases at J, with 7 bases between the two ends. This CDR3 region has 11 residues. CDR1 and CDR2 from the germline V gene are SGHRS and YFSETQ. Here the CDR3 DNA reads TGCGCCAGCAGCTTAGGGCTAGAGCAGTTCTTC. As protein: CASSLGLEQFF.

This clone was seen only a few times. The V and J genes are TRBV7-9 and TRBJ2-7; 11 nucleotides align to TRBD2. The CDR3 runs to 15 residues. V trimming: 3 bases; J trimming: 1 base; junction bases outside the gene matches: 2. CDR1 is SEHNR, CDR2 FQNEAQ, per germline (reference sequence). The CDR3 region is CASSFGLAGSYEQYF. In DNA, the CDR3 is TGTGCCAGCAGCTTTGGACTAGCGGGTTCCTACGAGCAGTACTTC.

The chain is built from TRBV11-3 and TRBJ1-3; the D is unclear. Between the trimmed V and J ends, which lost 0 bases and 4 bases, there was a span of 1 base. CDR1 is SGHNT, CDR2 YENEEA, per germline. The CDR3 loop spans 12 amino acids. The CDR3 is CASSLEGNTIYF. CDR3 nucleotide sequence: TGTGCCAGCAGCTTAGAGGGAAACACCATATATTTT. The full variable domain, its missing parts supplied by reference TRBV11-3 and TRBJ1-3, is EAGVVQSPRYKIIEKKQPVAFWCNPISGHNTLYWYLQNLGQGPELLIRYENEEAVDDSQLPKDRFSAERLKGVDSTLKIQPAELGDSAVYLCASSLEGNTIYFGEGSWLTVV.

The rearrangement uses TRBV23-1 and TRBJ1-5, with a possible D match to TRBD1 (6 bases). TRBV23-1 is an open reading frame, and its role is uncertain. CDR3 length equals 16 residues. The V and J ends lost 2 bases and 0 bases respectively, with 11 bases between them. The CDR3 coding sequence is TGCGCCAGCAGTCAACGGGGACACCTTAGCAATCAGCCCCAGCATTTT. As protein: CASSQRGHLSNQPQHF.

This clone was found once. The chain joins TRBV19 to TRBJ1-2, with unresolved D. V lost 0 bases to trimming and J lost 6 bases, with 8 bases between them. In germline, CDR1 is LNHDA, CDR2 SQIVND (reference sequence). The CDR3 is 13 amino acids. Written as DNA, the CDR3 is TGTGCCAGTAGTATAGATTTGGGAAATGGCTACACCTTC. This encodes CASSIDLGNGYTF.

This chain joins TRBV2 and TRBJ2-5; no clear D. The CDR3 is 15 residues long. Between the trimmed V and J ends, which lost 3 bases and 2 bases, there was a span of 13 bases. The germline V gene has CDR1 SNHLY and CDR2 FYNNEI. Written as DNA, the CDR3 is TGTGCCAGCAGTGAGGCCGACTGGGCTCAAGAGACCCAGTACTTC. It specifies CASSEADWAQETQYF. The entire variable domain, with the rest obtained from reference TRBV2 and TRBJ2-5, is as follows: EPEVTQTPSHQVTQMGQEVILRCVPISNHLYFYWYRQILGQKVEFLVSFYNNEISEKSEIFDDQFSVERPDGSNFTLKIRSTKLEDSAMYFCASSEADWAQETQYFGPGTRLLVL.

In its sample, this clone ranks as medium-sized. The chain joins TRBV28 to TRBJ2-7, with a tentative D call TRBD1 (6 bases). CDR3 length: 15 residues. Trimming shortened V by 5 bases and J by 2 bases, and 16 bases separated the two germline ends. In germline, CDR1 is MDHEN, CDR2 SYDVKM. In DNA form, the CDR3 reads TGTGCCAGCAGTCCTCCTACGCAGGGGCCCTACGAGCAGTACTTC. Translation: CASSPPTQGPYEQYF.

The chain is built from TRBV27 and TRBJ2-1; TRBD2 aligns across 11 bases. This CDR3 comprises 15 residues. The V segment lost 6 bases and the J segment 6 bases; nucleotides outside the gene matches: 7. The V gene's germline CDR1 is MNHEY and CDR2 SMNVEV (reference sequence). CDR3 coding DNA: TGTGCCAGCAGAACCCGACTAGCGGGGTCCAATGAGCAGTTCTTC. Translated: CASRTRLAGSNEQFF.

This clone was counted a single time. The chain has TRBV4-3 and TRBJ2-7; no definite D call. The V end was cut by 0 bases, the J end by 2 bases, with 11 bases between. Germline loops: CDR1 LGHNA, CDR2 YSLEER. The CDR3 spans 15 residues. Written as DNA, the CDR3 is TGCGCCAGCAGCCAAGATAGGGTTCCCACCTACGAGCAGTACTTC. Residues: CASSQDRVPTYEQYF.

This clone turned up a few times. The chain joins TRBV13 to TRBJ2-7; TRBD1 or TRBD2 may be the D gene (5 bases each). In germline, CDR1 is PRHDT, CDR2 FYEKMQ (reference sequence). The CDR3 runs to 15 residues. V lost 0 bases and J 5 bases, leaving 14 bases between the germline ends. The CDR3: CASSLGPVGENEQYF. DNA for the CDR3: TGTGCCAGCAGCTTAGGGCCAGTGGGGGAAAACGAGCAGTACTTC. The variable domain in full, completed from reference TRBV13 and TRBJ2-7, reads AAGVIQSPRHLIKEKRETATLKCYPIPRHDTVYWYQQGPGQDPQFLISFYEKMQSDKGSIPDRFSAQQFSDYHSELNMSSLELGDSALYFCASSLGPVGENEQYFGPGTRLTVT.

The chain uses TRBV18 and TRBJ2-7, with 8 positions matching TRBD2. CDR1 is KGHSH, CDR2 LQKENI, per germline. The CDR3 covers 12 residues. After removal of 3 bases from V and 6 bases from J, the junction contained 1 base not matched to a gene. CDR3 DNA: TGTGCCAGCTCACCCGGGGGGGTCGAGCAGTACTTC. Its protein is CASSPGGVEQYF.

This rearrangement joins TRBV6-1 to TRBJ2-7; D not resolved. The germline gives CDR1 MNHNS, CDR2 SASEGT. The germline V and J ends were trimmed by 10 bases and 0 bases, with 13 bases remaining between them. This CDR3 spans 13 amino acids. The CDR3 spells CATQIQSSYEQYF. CDR3 in DNA: TGTGCCACCCAGATACAGAGCTCCTACGAGCAGTACTTC.

This sequence joins TRBV6-6 and TRBJ2-7, with TRBD1 as a possible D gene (5 bases). V gave up 8 bases and J gave up 2 bases, with 13 bases separating them. There are 13 residues in the CDR3. Germline CDR1 reads MNHNY; CDR2 reads SVGAGI (reference sequence). This chain's CDR3 is CASSVSRAYEQYF. CDR3 DNA: TGTGCCAGCTCTGTCAGCAGGGCCTACGAGCAGTACTTC.

This clone was detected only a few times. This chain links TRBV7-7 with TRBJ2-5, with TRBD1 matching over 8 bases. The CDR3 sequence is 13 residues long. Per germline, CDR1 SSHAT and CDR2 FNYEAQ (reference sequence). J lost 5 bases, V lost 5 bases, and 4 bases had no gene match. The CDR3 is CASSVTGAETQYF. CDR3 sequence (DNA): TGTGCCAGCAGCGTGACAGGGGCGGAGACCCAGTACTTC.

The chain is built from TRBV9 and TRBJ2-5; tentatively, D is TRBD2 (6 bases). This CDR3 is 14 amino acids long. V was clipped by 0 bases and J by 2 bases, with 8 bases between them. Germline CDR1 is SGDLS and CDR2 is YYNGEE. The CDR3 sequence: CASSVGREQETQYF. The CDR3, as DNA: TGTGCCAGCAGCGTAGGTCGGGAGCAAGAGACCCAGTACTTC.

The J gene is TRBJ2-7, the V gene TRBV27; 9 bases align to TRBD1. The CDR3 has 15 residues. Germline V gene lookup returns CDR1 MNHEY and CDR2 SMNVEV (reference sequence). V shed 6 bases and J 1 base; nucleotides not matched to a gene: 7. CDR3 nucleotide sequence: TGTGCCAGCAGCTCCGGGACAGGGAATTCCTACGAGCAGTACTTC. Its translation is CASSSGTGNSYEQYF.

The V and J genes are TRBV6-5 and TRBJ1-1; the match to TRBD1 covers 7 bases. The V and J ends lost 7 bases and 5 bases, in that order; junction bases with no gene match: 13. The CDR3 extends over 15 amino acids. Germline lookup yields CDR1 MNHEY and CDR2 SVGAGI. CDR3 loop: CASMAGGLVFTEAFF. The CDR3 DNA reads as TGTGCCAGCATGGCAGGGGGGCTGGTGTTTACTGAAGCTTTCTTT.

The CDR3 protein is CASSQLGTYEQYF. For the CDR3, the DNA is TGCGCCAGCAGCCAACTAGGGACGTACGAGCAGTACTTC. This chain links TRBV4-1 with TRBJ2-7; D might be TRBD1 or TRBD2, each matching 5 bases. The CDR3 totals 13 residues. V was clipped by 2 bases and J by 4 bases, with 9 bases between them. The germline V gene encodes CDR1 MGHRA and CDR2 YSYEKL.

CDR3 nucleotides: TGTGCCAGCAGCTTTGCAGGGAACACCGGGGAGCTGTTTTTT. Translating gives CASSFAGNTGELFF. The rearrangement uses TRBV5-4 and TRBJ2-2, with D hard to call. V was pared by 2 bases and J by 1 base, with 6 bases between. CDR1 is SGHNT, CDR2 YYREEE, per germline (reference sequence). This CDR3 comprises 14 residues.

This clone has just one count. This rearrangement joins TRBV28 to TRBJ2-7, with TRBD1 matching over 9 bases. V lost 7 bases, J lost 4 bases, and 8 bases stayed unmatched. The CDR3 length is 14 residues. Germline CDR1 reads MDHEN; CDR2 reads SYDVKM. As DNA, the CDR3 is TGTGCCAGCACCCCCGACAGGGGGAGGTACGAGCAGTACTTC. Protein: CASTPDRGRYEQYF.

This clone has just a few counts. V and J are TRBV7-8 and TRBJ2-7; 11 bases agree with TRBD2. The V and J ends lost 1 base and 5 bases, in that order; junction bases with no gene match: 10. This CDR3 comprises 17 residues. Germline-derived CDR1 and CDR2 are SGHVS and FQNEAQ. CDR3 sequence (DNA): TGTGCCAGCAGCTTAGTTGCGACTAGCGGGAACTTGAACGAGCAGTACTTC. It specifies CASSLVATSGNLNEQYF.

The V and J genes are TRBV21-1 and TRBJ1-5; the tabulated D call, TRBD1, remains unverified against the DNA. TRBV21-1 is annotated as a pseudogene. The CDR3 runs 16 residues. CDR3 nucleotides: TGTGCCAGCAGCAAAAGGAAAGTCAGGATCAATCAGCCCCAGCATTTT. As protein: CASSKRKVRINQPQHF.

The V and J genes are TRBV15 and TRBJ2-2; possible D gene TRBD2, 5 bases. The CDR3 covers 15 residues. Germline CDR1 LNHNV, CDR2 YYDKDF (reference sequence). V was shortened by 1 base and J by 2 bases, with 8 bases between the two germline ends. This chain's CDR3 is CATSRGGANTGELFF. The DNA of the CDR3 is TGTGCCACCAGCAGAGGGGGAGCAAACACCGGGGAGCTGTTTTTT.

The chain uses TRBV19 and TRBJ1-5; 8 bases fit TRBD1. In germline, CDR1 is LNHDA, CDR2 SQIVND (reference sequence). The J segment lost 2 bases and the V segment lost 7 bases, leaving 7 bases of the junction unmatched. This CDR3 contains 15 residues. CDR3 loop: CASTSGQVGNQPQHF. The CDR3 DNA reads TGTGCCAGTACCTCGGGACAGGTTGGCAATCAGCCCCAGCATTTT.

The V and J genes are TRBV4-2 and TRBJ2-2; TRBD1 matches 7 bases. CDR1 and CDR2 (germline): LGHNA, YNFKEQ. J gave up 4 bases and V 0 bases, and 11 bases lay outside the gene matches. CDR3 size: 18 residues. The chain's CDR3 is CASSQDKRTGWATGELFF. In nucleotides, the CDR3 is TGTGCCAGCAGCCAAGATAAGCGGACAGGATGGGCCACCGGGGAGCTGTTTTTT.

This chain uses TRBV5-1 with TRBJ1-2, with a tentative D call TRBD1 (5 bases). The CDR3 sequence is 14 residues long. V lost 0 bases to trimming and J lost 6 bases, with 12 bases between them. The germline CDR1 and CDR2 sequences are SGHRS and YFSETQ. CDR3 region: CASSLAQGVDGYTF. Written as DNA, the CDR3 is TGCGCCAGCAGCTTGGCGCAAGGGGTTGATGGCTACACCTTC.